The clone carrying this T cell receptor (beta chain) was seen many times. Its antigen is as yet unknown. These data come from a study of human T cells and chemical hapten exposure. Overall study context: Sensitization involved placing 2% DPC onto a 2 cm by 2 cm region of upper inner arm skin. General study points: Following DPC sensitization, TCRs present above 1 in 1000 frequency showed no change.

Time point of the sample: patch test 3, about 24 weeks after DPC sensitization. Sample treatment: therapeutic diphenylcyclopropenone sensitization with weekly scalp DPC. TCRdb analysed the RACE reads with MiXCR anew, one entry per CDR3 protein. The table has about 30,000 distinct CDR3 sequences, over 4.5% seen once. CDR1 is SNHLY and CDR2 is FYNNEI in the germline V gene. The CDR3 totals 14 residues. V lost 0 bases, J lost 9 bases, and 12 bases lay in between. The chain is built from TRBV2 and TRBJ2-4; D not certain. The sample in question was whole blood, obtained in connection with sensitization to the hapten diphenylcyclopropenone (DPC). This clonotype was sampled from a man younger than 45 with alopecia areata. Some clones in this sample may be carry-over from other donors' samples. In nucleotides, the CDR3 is TGTGCCAGCAGTGAAGCCCCGGGTCCAGGCATTCAGTACTTC. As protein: CASSEAPGPGIQYF.